This T cell receptor (beta chain) was identified during a study of shared clonotypes between healthy human individuals. Whole-study findings and limits: Between four donors, naive CD4 clonotypes were shared at a level of about 5%.

Sequencing used immunoSEQ multiplex PCR; TCRdb keeps in-frame clones, though not all of them. The sample carries approximately 2.5 million clones, approximately 93% recorded once. Germline values: CDR1 SGHDN, CDR2 FVKESK. The CDR3 totals 17 residues. With 2 bases removed from V and 2 bases from J, the gap between germline ends came to 19 bases. This clone occurred once. Its specificity is unknown. Material for sequencing was naive CD4+ T cells from PBMCs. Subset here: CD45RA+ positively selected. The chain has TRBV14 and TRBJ2-7; D perhaps matches TRBD2 (6 bases). This sequence originates from a man younger than 35 in good health. Some clones in this sample may be carry-over from other donors' samples. The CDR3 DNA is TGTGCCAGCAGCCAAAAGACTAGTTGGGGATACCCCTACGAGCAGTACTTC. Encoded protein: CASSQKTSWGYPYEQYF.